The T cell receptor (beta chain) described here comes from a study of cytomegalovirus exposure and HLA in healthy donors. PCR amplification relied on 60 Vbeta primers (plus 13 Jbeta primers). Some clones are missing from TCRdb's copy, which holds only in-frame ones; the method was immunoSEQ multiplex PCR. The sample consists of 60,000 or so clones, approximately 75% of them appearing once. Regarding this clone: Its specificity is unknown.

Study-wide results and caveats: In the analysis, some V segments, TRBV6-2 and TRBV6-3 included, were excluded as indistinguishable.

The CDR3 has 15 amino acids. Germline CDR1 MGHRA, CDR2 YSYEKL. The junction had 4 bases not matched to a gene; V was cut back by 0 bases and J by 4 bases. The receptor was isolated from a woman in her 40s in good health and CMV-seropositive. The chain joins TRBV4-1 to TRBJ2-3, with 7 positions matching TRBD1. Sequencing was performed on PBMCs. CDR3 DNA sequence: TGCGCCAGCAGCCAAGAGGGAAGGGGGCCAGATACGCAGTATTTT. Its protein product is CASSQEGRGPDTQYF.